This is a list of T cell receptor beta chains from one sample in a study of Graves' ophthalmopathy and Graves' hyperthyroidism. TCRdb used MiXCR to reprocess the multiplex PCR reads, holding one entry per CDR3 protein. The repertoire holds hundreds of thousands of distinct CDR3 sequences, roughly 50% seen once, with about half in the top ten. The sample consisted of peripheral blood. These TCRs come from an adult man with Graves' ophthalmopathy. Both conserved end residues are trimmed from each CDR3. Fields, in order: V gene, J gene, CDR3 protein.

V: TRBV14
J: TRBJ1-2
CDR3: ASSPSRGYGYT

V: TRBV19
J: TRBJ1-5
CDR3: ASSRGRTGTHLSPQH

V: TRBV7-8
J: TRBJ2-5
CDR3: ASSWMVLAGGQETQY

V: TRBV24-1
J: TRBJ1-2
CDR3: ATRSRVGGYT

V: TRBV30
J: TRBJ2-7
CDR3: AWSVKSLAGGYEQY

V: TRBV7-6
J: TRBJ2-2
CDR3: ASSLTPTGTTGELF

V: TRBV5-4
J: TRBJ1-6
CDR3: ASSLGTSNSPLH

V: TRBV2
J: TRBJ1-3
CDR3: ASSLRQVGVRSSGNTIY

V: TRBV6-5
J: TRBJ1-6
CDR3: ASRDNSGRYNSPLH

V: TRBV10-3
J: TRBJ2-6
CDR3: ATSAGGSSGANVLT

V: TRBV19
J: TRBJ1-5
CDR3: ASSPDGLAGGPQH

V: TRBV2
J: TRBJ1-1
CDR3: ASSERAGNTEAF

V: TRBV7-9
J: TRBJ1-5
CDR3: ASSSSGGGGNQPQH

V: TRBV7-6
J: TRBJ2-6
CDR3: ASSFFRTGRGANVLT

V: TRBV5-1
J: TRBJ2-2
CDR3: ASSLARGAPNTGELF

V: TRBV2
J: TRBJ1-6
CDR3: ASIRGAINSPLH

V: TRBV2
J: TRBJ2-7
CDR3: ASSDSRTGGAYDQY

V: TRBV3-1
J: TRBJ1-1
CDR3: ASSQGHGGTEAF

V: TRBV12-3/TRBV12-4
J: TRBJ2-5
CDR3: ASSFTDRGRETQY

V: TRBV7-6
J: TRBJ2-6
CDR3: ASRPPRGQDSWGANVLT

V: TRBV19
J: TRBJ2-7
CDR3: ASSALERSEQY

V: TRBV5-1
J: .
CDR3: ASSSRGHDEQF

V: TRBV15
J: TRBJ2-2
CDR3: ATRQNRNTGELF

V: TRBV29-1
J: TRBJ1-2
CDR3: SVADGNYGYT

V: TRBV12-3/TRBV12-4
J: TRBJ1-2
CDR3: ASSFMAGNGCT

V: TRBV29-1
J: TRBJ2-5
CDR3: SVGGGGGTQETQY

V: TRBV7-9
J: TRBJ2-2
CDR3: ASSRTSGGAITGELF

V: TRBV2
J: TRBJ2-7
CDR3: ASSYSSYEQY

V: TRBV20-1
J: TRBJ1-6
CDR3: SARMTGVSPLH

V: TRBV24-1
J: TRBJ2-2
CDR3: ATSDLGQGDTGELF

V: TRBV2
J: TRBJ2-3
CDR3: ASSWDRSTDTQY

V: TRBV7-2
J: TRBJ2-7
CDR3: ASSLATGTEQY

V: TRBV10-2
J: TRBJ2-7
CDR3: ASRGPGQGYEQY

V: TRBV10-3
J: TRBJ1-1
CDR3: AITTDKNTEAF

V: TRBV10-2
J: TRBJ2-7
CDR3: ASRAGGYEQY

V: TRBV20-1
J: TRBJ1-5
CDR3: SARSSNSNQPQH

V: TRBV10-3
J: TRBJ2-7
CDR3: ASSLTVSGYEQY

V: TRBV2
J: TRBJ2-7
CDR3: AINRGLTEQY

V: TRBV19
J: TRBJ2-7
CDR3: ASSIGLRGQPKTYEQY

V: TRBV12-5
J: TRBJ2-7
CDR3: ASSDKSLGSYEQY

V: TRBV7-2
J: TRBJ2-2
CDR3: ASSPNTVTGELF

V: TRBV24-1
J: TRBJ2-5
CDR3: ATSETPGQGKETQY

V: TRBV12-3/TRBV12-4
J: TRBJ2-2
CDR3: ASRTKPNTGELF

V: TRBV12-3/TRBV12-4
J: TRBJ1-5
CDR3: ASSSSRPTRNQPQH

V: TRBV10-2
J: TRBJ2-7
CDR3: ASSSRRGVGSYEQY

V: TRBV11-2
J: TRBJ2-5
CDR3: ASSPTTGGGQETQY

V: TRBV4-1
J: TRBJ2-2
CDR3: ASSQVDSYTGELF

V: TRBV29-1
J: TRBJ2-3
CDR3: SVPGTLRDTQY

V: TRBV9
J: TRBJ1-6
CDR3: ASTNAGLMWGNSPLH

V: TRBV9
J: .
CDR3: ASSVDWQSNYEQY

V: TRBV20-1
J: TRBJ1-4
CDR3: SARGLREKLF

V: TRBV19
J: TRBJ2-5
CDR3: ASSMSREAQETQY

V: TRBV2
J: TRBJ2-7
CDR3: ASRSENWEQY

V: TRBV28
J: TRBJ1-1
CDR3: ASSLSAMDRAEAF